This T cell receptor (beta chain) emerged from a study of blood T cell repertoires in COVID-19. Study background: Material from acute and convalescent COVID-19 was sourced from the United States, Italy and Spain. T cells, B-cell-depleted T cells, or PBMCs supplied cDNA or gDNA.

TCRdb keeps only in-frame clones here, not all; method: immunoSEQ multiplex PCR. The table shows a few hundred thousand clones, with 90% occurring only once. Per the germline V gene, CDR1 is MNHNY and CDR2 is SVGAGI (reference sequence). This CDR3 comprises 14 residues. The V gene lost 6 bases and the J gene lost 6 bases, with 18 bases spanning the gap. The TCR sequence derives from a woman aged 60-75 years with COVID-19, enrolled during active disease. Specimen: peripheral blood. The chain is built from TRBV6-6 and TRBJ2-7, with TRBD1 as a possible D gene (6 bases). CDR3 residues: CASSANRVVGEQYF. The CDR3 nucleotides are TGTGCCAGCAGCGCAAACAGGGTGGTGGGCGAGCAGTACTTC.